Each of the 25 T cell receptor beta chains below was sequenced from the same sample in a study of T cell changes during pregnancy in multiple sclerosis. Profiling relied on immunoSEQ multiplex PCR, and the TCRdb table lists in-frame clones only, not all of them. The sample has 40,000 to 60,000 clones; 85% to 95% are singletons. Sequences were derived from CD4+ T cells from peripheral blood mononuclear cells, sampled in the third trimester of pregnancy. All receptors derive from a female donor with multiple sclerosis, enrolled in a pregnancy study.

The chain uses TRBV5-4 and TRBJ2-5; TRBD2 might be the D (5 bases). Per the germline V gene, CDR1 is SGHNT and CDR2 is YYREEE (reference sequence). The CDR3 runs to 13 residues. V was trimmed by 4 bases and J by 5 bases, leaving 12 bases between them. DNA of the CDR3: TGTGCCAGCAGCACGGACTCTCAGGAGACCCAGTACTTC. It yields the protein CASSTDSQETQYF. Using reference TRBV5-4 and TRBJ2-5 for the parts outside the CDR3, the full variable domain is ETGVTQSPTHLIKTRGQQVTLRCSSQSGHNTVSWYQQALGQGPQFIFQYYREEENGRGNFPPRFSGLQFPNYSSELNVNALELDDSALYLCASSTDSQETQYFGPGTRLLVL.

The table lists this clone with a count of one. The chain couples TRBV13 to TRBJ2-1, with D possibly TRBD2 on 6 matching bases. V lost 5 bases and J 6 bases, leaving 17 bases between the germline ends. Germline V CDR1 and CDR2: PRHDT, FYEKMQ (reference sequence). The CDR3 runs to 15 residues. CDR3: CASSTAMRGGNEQFF. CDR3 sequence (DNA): TGTGCCAGCAGCACAGCAATGAGGGGAGGCAATGAGCAGTTCTTC.

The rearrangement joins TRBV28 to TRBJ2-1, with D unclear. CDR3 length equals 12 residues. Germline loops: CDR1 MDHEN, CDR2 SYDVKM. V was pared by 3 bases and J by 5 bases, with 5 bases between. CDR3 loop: CASSLAHNEQFF. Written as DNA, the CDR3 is TGTGCCAGCAGTTTGGCTCACAATGAGCAGTTCTTC.

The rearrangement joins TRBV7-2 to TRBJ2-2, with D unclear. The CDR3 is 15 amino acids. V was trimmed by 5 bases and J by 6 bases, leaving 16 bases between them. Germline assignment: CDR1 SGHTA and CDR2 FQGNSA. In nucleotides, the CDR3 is TGTGCCAGCAGCCCCGGGTTCCGAGCATCCGGGGAGCTGTTTTTT. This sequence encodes CASSPGFRASGELFF.

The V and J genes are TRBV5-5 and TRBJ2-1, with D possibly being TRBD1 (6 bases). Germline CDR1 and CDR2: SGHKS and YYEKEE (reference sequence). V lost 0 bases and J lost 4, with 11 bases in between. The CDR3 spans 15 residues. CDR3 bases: TGTGCCAGCAGCTTGGGGCAGGGGTCATACAATGAGCAGTTCTTC. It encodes CASSLGQGSYNEQFF.

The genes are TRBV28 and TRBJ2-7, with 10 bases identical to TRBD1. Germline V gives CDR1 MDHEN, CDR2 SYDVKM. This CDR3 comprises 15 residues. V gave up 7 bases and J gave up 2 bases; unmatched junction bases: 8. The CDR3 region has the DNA TGTGCCAGCAATGCCCCCGGGACAGGGGCCTACGAGCAGTACTTC. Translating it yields CASNAPGTGAYEQYF.

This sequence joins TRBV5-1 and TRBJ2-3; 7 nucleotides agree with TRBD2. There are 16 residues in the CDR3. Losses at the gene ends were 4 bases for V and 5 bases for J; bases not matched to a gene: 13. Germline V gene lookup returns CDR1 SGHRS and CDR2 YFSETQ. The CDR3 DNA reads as TGCGCCAGCAGCCCGGAGGAGGGAGGGTCAGGAGATACGCAGTATTTT. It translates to CASSPEEGGSGDTQYF.

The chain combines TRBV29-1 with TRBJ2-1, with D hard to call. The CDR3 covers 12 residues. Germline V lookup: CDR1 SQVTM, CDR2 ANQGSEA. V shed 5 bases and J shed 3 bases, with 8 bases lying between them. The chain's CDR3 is CSVYSGYNEQFF. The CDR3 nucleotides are TGCAGCGTTTACAGTGGCTACAATGAGCAGTTCTTC.

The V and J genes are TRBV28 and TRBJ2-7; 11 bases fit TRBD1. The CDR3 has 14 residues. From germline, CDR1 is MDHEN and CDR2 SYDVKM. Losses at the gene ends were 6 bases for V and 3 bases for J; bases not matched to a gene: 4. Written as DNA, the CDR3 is TGTGCCAGCAGGGGGACAGGGGGGGACTACGAGCAGTACTTC. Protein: CASRGTGGDYEQYF.

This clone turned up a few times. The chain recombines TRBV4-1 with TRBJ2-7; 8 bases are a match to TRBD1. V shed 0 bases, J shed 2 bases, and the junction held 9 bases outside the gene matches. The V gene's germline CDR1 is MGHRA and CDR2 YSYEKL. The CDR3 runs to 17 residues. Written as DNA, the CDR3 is TGCGCCAGCAGCCAAGAGGACGTTGGGACAGGAGCCTACGAGCAGTACTTC. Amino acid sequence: CASSQEDVGTGAYEQYF.

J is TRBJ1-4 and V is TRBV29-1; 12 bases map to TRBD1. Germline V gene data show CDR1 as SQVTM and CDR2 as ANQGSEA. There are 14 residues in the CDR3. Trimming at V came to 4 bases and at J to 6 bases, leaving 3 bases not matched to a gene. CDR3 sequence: CSVGDRGPHEKLFF. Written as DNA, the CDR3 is TGCAGCGTTGGGGACAGGGGGCCTCATGAAAAACTGTTTTTT.

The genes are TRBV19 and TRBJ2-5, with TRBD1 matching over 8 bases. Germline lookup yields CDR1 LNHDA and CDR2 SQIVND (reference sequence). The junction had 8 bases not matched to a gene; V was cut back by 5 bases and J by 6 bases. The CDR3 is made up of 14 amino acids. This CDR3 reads CASSPGQVIQTQYF. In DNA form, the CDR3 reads TGTGCCAGTAGTCCGGGACAGGTAATCCAGACCCAGTACTTC.

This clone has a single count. CDR3 amino acids: CAWSSHGPKPQHF. In DNA form, the CDR3 reads TGTGCCTGGAGTTCCCACGGTCCTAAACCCCAGCATTTT. V and J are TRBV30 and TRBJ1-5; D remains unclear. The CDR3 is made up of 13 amino acids. Per the germline V gene, CDR1 is GTSNPN and CDR2 is SVGIG (reference sequence). V dropped 2 bases and J dropped 10 bases, with 15 bases sitting between them. Based on the CDR3 plus reference TRBV30 and TRBJ1-5, the full variable domain is SQTIHQWPATLVQPVGSPLSLECTVEGTSNPNLYWYRQAAGRGLQLLFYSVGIGQISSEVPQNLSASRPQDRQFILSSKKLLLSDSGFYLCAWSSHGPKPQHFGDGTRLSIL.

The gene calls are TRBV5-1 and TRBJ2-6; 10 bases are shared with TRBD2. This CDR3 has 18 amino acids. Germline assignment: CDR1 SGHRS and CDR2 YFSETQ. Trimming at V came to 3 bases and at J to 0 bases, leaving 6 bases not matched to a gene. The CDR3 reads CASSSGGTSASGANVLTF. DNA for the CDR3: TGCGCCAGCAGCTCGGGAGGGACTAGCGCCTCTGGGGCCAACGTCCTGACTTTC.

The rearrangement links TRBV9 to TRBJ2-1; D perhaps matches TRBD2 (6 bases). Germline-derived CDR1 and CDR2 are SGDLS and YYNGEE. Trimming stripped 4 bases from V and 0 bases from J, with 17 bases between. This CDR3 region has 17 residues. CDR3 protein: CASSYRGDFSSYNEQFF. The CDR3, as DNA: TGTGCCAGCAGCTACCGAGGGGACTTTAGCTCCTACAATGAGCAGTTCTTC.

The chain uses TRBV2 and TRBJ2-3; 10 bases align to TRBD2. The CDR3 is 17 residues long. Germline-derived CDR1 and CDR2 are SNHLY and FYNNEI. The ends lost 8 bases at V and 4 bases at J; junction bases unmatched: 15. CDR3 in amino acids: CASVFSLLAGTPDTQYF. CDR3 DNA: TGTGCCAGCGTTTTTTCCTTACTAGCGGGAACCCCAGATACGCAGTATTTT.

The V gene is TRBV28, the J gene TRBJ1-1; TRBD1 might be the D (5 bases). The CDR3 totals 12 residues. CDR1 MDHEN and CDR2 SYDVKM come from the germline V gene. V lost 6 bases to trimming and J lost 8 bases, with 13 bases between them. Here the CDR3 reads CASRSGSREAFF. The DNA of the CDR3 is TGTGCCAGCAGGTCAGGGTCCCGGGAAGCTTTCTTT.

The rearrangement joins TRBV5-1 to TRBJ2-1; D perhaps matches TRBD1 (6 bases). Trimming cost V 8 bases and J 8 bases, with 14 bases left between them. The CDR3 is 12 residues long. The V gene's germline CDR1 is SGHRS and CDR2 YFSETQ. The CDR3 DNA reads TGCGCCAGGGAGACAGGAGGCGATGAGCAGTTCTTC. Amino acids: CARETGGDEQFF.

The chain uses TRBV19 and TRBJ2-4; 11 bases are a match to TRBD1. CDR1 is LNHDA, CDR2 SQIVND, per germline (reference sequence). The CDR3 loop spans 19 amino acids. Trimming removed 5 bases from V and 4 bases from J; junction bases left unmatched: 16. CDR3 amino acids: CASSASRTGGARLKNIQYF. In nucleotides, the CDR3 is TGTGCCAGTAGTGCCAGCCGGACAGGGGGCGCTCGATTAAAAAACATTCAGTACTTC.

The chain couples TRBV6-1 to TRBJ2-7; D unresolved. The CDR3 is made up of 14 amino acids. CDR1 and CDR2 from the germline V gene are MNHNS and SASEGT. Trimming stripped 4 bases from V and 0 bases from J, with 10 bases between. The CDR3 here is CASSATLDSYEQYF. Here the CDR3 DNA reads TGTGCCAGCAGTGCCACCCTAGACTCCTACGAGCAGTACTTC.

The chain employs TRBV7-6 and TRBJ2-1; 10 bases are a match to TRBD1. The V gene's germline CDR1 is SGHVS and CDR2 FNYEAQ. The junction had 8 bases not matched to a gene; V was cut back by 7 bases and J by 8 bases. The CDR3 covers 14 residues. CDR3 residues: CASILGTGVDEQFF. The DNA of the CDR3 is TGTGCCAGCATCTTGGGGACAGGGGTCGATGAGCAGTTCTTC.

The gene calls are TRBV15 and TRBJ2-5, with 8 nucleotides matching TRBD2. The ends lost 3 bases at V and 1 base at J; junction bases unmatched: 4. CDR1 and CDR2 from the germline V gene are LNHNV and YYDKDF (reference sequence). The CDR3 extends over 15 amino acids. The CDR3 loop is CATSSGRASQETQYF. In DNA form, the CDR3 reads TGTGCCACCAGCAGCGGGAGGGCCTCCCAAGAGACCCAGTACTTC. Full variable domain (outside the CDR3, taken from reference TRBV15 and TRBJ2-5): DAMVIQNPRYQVTQFGKPVTLSCSQTLNHNVMYWYQQKSSQAPKLLFHYYDKDFNNEADTPDNFQSRRPNTSFCFLDIRSPGLGDTAMYLCATSSGRASQETQYFGPGTRLLVL.

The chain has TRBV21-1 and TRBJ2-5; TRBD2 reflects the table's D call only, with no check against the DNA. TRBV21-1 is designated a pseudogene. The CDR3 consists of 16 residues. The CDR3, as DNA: TGTGCCGCAACGGTGACTAGCGGGAGGTTACAAGAGACCCAGTACTTC. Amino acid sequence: CAATVTSGRLQETQYF.

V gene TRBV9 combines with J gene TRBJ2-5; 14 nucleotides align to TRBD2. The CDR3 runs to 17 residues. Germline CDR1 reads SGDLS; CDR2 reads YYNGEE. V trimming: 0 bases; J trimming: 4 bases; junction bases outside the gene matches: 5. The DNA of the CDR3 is TGTGCCAGCAGCGTAGAGAAGGGACTAGCGGGAGCAGAGACCCAGTACTTC. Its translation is CASSVEKGLAGAETQYF. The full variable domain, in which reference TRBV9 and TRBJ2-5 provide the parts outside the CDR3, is DSGVTQTPKHLITATGQRVTLRCSPRSGDLSVYWYQQSLDQGLQFLIQYYNGEERAKGNILERFSAQQFPDLHSELNLSSLELGDSALYFCASSVEKGLAGAETQYFGPGTRLLVL.

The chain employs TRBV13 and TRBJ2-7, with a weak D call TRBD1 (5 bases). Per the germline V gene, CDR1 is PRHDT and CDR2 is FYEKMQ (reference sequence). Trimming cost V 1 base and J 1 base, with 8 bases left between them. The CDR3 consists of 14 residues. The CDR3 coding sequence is TGTGCCAGCAGCTTAGATCCAGGGTCCTACGAGCAGTACTTC. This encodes CASSLDPGSYEQYF.